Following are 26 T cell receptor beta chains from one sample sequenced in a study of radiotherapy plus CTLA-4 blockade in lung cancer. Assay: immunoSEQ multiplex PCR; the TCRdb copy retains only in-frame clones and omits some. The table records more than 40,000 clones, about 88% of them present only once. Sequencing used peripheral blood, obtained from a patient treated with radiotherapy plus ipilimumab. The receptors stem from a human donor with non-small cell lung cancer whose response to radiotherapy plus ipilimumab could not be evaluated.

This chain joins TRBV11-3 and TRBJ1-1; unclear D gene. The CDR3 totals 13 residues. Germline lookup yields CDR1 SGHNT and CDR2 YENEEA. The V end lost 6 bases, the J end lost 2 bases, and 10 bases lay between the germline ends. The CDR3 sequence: CASSRFRNTEAFF. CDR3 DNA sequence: TGTGCCAGCAGTCGTTTTCGTAACACTGAAGCTTTCTTT.

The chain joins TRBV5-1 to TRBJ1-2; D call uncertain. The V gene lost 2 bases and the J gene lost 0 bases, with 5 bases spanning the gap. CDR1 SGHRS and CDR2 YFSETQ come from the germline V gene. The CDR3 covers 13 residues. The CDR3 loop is CASSFQSNYGYTF. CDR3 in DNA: TGCGCCAGCAGCTTCCAGTCTAACTATGGCTACACCTTC.

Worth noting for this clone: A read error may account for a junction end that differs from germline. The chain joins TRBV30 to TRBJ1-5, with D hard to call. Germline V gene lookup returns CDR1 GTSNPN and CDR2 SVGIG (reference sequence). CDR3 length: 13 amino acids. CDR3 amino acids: CAWSVMGKQPQHF. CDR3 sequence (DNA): TGTGCCTGGAGTGTAATGGGCAAGCAGCCCCAGCATTTT.

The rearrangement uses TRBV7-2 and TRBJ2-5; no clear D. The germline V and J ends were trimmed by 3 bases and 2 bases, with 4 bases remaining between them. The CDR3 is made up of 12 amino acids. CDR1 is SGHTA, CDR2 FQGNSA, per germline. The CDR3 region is CASSFLQETQYF. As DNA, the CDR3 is TGTGCCAGCAGCTTTCTTCAAGAGACCCAGTACTTC.

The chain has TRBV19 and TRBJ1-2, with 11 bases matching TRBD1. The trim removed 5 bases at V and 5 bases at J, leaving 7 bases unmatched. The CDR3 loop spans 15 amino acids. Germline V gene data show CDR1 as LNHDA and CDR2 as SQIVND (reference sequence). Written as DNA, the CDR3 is TGTGCCAGTAGTCTGGACAGGGGGCGGAGGTATGGCTACACCTTC. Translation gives CASSLDRGRRYGYTF.

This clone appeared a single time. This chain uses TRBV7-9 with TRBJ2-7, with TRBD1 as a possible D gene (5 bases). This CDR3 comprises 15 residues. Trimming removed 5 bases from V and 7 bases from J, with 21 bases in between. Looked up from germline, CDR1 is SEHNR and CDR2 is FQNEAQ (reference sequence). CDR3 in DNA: TGTGCCAGCAGCCCACCTGGACACGGGCTGTCGGAGCAGTACTTC. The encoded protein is CASSPPGHGLSEQYF.

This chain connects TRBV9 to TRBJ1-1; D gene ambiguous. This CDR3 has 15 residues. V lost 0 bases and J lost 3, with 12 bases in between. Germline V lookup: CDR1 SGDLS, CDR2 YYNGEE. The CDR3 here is CASSVGEGPDTEAFF. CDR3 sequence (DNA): TGTGCCAGCAGCGTAGGGGAGGGCCCAGACACTGAAGCTTTCTTT.

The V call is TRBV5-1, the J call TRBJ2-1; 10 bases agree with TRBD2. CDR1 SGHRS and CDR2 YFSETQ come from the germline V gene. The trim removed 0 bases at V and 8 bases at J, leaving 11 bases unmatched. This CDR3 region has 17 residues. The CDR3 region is CASSLDPNSGRYDEQFF. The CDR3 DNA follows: TGCGCCAGCAGCTTGGACCCCAATAGCGGGAGGTACGATGAGCAGTTCTTC. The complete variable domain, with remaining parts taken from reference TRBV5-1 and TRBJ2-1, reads KAGVTQTPRYLIKTRGQQVTLSCSPISGHRSVSWYQQTPGQGLQFLFEYFSETQRNKGNFPGRFSGRQFSNSRSEMNVSTLELGDSALYLCASSLDPNSGRYDEQFFGPGTRLTVL.

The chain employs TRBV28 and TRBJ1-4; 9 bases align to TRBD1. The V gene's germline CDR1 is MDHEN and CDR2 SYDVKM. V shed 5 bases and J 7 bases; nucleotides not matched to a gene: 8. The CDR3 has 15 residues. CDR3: CASSGGGTGSEKLFF. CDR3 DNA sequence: TGTGCCAGCAGTGGGGGTGGGACAGGGAGTGAAAAACTGTTTTTT.

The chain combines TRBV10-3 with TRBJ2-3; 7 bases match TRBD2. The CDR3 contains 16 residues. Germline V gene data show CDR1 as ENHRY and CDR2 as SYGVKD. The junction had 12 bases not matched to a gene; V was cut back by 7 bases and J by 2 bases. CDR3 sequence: CAINRDGGRTTDTQYF. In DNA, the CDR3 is TGTGCCATCAACCGGGATGGCGGGAGAACCACAGATACGCAGTATTTT.

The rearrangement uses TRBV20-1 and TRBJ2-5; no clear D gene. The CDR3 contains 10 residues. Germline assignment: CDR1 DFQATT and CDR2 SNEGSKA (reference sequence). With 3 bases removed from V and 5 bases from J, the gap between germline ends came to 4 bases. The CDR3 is CSARRETQYF. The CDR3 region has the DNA TGCAGTGCTAGGAGGGAGACCCAGTACTTC.

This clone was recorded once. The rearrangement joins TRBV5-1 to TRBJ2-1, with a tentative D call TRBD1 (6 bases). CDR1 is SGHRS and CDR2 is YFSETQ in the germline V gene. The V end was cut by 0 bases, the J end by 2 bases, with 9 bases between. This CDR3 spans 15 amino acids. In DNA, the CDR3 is TGCGCCAGCAGCTTGGAGGGGGTAACCTACAATGAGCAGTTCTTC. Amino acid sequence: CASSLEGVTYNEQFF. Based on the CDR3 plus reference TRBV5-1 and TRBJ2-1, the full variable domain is KAGVTQTPRYLIKTRGQQVTLSCSPISGHRSVSWYQQTPGQGLQFLFEYFSETQRNKGNFPGRFSGRQFSNSRSEMNVSTLELGDSALYLCASSLEGVTYNEQFFGPGTRLTVL.

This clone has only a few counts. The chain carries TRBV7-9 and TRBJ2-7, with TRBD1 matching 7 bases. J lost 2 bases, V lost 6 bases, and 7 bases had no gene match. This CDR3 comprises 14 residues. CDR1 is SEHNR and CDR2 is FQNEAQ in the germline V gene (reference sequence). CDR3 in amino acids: CASSTHQGAYEQYF. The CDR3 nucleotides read TGTGCCAGCAGTACCCACCAGGGGGCCTACGAGCAGTACTTC.

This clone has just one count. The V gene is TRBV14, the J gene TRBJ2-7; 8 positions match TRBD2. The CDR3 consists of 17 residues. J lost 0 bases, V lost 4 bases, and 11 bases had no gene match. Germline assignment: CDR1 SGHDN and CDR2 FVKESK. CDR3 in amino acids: CASSPLAGGRSSYEQYF. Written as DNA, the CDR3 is TGTGCCAGCAGCCCCTTAGCAGGCGGGAGGAGCTCCTACGAGCAGTACTTC. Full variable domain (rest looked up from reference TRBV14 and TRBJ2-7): EAGVTQFPSHSVIEKGQTVTLRCDPISGHDNLYWYRRVMGKEIKFLLHFVKESKQDESGMPNNRFLAERTGGTYSTLKVQPAELEDSGVYFCASSPLAGGRSSYEQYFGPGTRLTVT.

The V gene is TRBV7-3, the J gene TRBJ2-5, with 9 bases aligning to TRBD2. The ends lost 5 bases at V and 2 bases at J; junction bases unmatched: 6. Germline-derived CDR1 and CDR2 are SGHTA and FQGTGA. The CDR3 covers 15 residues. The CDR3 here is CASSGSGGTQETQYF. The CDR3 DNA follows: TGTGCCAGCAGCGGGAGCGGGGGGACGCAAGAGACCCAGTACTTC.

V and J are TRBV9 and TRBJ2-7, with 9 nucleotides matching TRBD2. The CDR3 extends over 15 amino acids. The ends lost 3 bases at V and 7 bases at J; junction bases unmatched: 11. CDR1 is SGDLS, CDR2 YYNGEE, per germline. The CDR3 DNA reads TGTGCCAGCAGCGCTATAGCGGGAGTGGGCGGGGAGCAGTACTTC. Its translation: CASSAIAGVGGEQYF.

The CDR3 bases are TGTGCCAGTTTCCGGGACAGTTCTAACACTGAAGCTTTCTTT. Its translation is CASFRDSSNTEAFF. The J gene is TRBJ1-1, the V gene TRBV19, with TRBD1 identical over 7 bases. The germline V gene has CDR1 LNHDA and CDR2 SQIVND (reference sequence). This CDR3 has 14 residues. V lost 8 bases, J lost 2 bases, and 8 bases stayed unmatched.

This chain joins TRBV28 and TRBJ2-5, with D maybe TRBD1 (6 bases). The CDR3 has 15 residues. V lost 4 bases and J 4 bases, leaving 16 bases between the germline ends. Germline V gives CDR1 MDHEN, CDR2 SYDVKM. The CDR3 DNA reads TGTGCCAGCAGTTCCGGACAGTTAGGAGGAGAGACCCAGTACTTC. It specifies CASSSGQLGGETQYF.

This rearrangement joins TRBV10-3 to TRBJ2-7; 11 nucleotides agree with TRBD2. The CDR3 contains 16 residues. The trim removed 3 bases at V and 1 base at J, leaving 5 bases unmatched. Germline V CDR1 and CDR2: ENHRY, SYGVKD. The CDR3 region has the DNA TGTGCCATCAGTGACCCCCTAGCGGGAGGATCCTACGAGCAGTACTTC. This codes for CAISDPLAGGSYEQYF.

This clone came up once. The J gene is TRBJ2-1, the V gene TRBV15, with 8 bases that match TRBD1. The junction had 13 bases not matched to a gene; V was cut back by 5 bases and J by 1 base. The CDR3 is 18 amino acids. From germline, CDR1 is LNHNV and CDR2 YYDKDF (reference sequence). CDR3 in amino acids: CATSETGTGALSYNEQFF. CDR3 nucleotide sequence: TGTGCCACCAGCGAAACAGGGACAGGAGCCCTTTCCTACAATGAGCAGTTCTTC.

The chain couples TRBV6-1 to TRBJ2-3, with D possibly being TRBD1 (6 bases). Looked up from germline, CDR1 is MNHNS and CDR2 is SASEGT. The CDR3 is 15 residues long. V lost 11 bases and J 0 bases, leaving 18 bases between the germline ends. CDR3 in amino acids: CAASQGISSTDTQYF. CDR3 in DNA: TGTGCCGCCTCGCAGGGGATATCTAGCACAGATACGCAGTATTTT.

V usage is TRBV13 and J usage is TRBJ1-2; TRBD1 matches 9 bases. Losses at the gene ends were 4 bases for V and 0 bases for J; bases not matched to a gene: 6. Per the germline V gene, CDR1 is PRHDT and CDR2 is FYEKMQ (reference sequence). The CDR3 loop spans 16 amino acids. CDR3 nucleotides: TGTGCCAGCAGCTCGGGGGACAGGGCCCCTAACTATGGCTACACCTTC. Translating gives CASSSGDRAPNYGYTF.

In nucleotides, the CDR3 is TGTGCCAGCAGACGGACTAGCGACCAAGAGACCCAGTACTTC. It yields the protein CASRRTSDQETQYF. This chain joins TRBV7-2 and TRBJ2-5; 9 bases map to TRBD2. The CDR3 contains 14 residues. Germline V gene lookup returns CDR1 SGHTA and CDR2 FQGNSA. V lost 6 bases and J lost 0; bases outside the gene matches: 2.

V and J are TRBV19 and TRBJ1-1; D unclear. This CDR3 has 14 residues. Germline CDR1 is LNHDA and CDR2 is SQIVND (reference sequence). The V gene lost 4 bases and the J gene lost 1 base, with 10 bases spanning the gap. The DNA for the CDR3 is TGTGCCAGTAGTAGCCTCACGCGGAACACTGAAGCTTTCTTT. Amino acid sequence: CASSSLTRNTEAFF. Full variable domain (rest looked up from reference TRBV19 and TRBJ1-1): DGGITQSPKYLFRKEGQNVTLSCEQNLNHDAMYWYRQDPGQGLRLIYYSQIVNDFQKGDIAEGYSVSREKKESFPLTVTSAQKNPTAFYLCASSSLTRNTEAFFGQGTRLTVV.

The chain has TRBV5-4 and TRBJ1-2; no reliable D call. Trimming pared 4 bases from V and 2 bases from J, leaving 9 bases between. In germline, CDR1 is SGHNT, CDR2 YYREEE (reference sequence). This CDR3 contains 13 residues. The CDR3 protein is CASSPVKNYGYTF. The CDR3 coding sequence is TGTGCCAGCAGCCCTGTAAAAAACTATGGCTACACCTTC.

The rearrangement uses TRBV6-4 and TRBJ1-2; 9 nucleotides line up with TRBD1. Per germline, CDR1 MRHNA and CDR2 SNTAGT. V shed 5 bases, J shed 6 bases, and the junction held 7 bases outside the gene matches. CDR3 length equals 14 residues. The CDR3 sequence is CASSPTGGKDGYTF. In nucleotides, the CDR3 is TGTGCCAGCAGTCCGACAGGGGGGAAGGATGGCTACACCTTC.